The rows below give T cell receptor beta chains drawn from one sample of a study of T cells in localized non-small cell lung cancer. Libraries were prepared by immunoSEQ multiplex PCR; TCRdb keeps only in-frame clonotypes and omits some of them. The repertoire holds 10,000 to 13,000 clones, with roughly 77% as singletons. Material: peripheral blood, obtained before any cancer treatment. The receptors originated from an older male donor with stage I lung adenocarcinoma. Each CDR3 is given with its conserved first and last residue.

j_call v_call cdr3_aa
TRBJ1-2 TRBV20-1 CSAREANGYTF
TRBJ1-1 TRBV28 CASSLGAGGPGGYTEAFF
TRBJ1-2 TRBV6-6 CASSTAGYGYTF
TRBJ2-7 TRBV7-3 CASSLAGTSVIYEQYF
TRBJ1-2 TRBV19 CASTTTGGGYTF
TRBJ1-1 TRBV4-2 CASSPDKNTEAFF
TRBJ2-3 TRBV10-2 CASSDPYAPSGGKADTQYF
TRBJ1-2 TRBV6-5 CASSYSFNYGYTF
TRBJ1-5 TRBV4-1 CASSPSGTGNQPQHF
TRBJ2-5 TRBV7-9 CASSPRGGAETQYF
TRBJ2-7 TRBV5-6 CASSTSYEQYF
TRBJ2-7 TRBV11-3 CASSLDPRASPQYF
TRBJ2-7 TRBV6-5 CASRNPRVHEQYF
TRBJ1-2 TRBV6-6 CASSYSITARRGYTF
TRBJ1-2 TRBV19 CASRKQDHYGYTF
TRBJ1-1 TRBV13 CASRQTGISNTEAFF
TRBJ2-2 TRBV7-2 CASSLGFTGQTTGELFF
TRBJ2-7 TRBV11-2 CASSLWTQPYEQYF
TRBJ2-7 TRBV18 CASSPVQGTYEQYF
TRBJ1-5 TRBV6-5 CASSLDPQYQPQHF
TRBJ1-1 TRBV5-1 CASRRDRGTNTEAFF
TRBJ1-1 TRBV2 CASSHSNTEAFF
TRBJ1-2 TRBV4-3 CASSQDRGGYYGYTF
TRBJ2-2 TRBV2 CASRWTFMAGELFF
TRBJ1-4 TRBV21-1 CASSKGGQRTNEKLFF
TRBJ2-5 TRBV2 CASTRQGRQETQYF
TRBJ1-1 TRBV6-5 CASSYSLRTEAFF
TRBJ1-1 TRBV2 CATTGQMNTEAFF
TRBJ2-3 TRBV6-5 CASRSIGGADTQYF
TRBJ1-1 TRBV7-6 CASSPGGHSNTEAFF
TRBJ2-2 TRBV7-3 CASSPHRGSGELFF
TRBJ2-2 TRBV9 CASSGDRNTGELFF
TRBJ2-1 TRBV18 CASSPPGLAGTSSYNEQFF
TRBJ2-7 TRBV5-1 CASSPEGRGPTYEQYF
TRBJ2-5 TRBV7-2 CASSLDPGGQETQYF
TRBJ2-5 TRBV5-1 CTSRGHQETQYF
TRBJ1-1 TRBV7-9 CASRHTELNTEAFF
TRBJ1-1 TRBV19 CASSTDRENTEAFF
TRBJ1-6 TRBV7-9 CASSYGPNSPLHF
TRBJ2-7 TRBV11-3 CASSPGTKSGRVGEQYF
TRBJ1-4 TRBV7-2 CASSFSAGTTNEKLFF
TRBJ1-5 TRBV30 CAWSKLYVEGEIQPQHF